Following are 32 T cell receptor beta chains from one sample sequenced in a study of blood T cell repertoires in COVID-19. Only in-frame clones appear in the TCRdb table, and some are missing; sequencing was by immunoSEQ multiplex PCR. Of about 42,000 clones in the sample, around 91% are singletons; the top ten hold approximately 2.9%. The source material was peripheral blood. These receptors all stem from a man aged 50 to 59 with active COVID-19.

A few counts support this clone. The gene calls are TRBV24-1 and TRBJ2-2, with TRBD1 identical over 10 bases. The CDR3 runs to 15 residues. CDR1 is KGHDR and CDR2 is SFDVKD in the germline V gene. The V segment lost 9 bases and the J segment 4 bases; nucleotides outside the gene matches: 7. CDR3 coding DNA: TGTGCCACCCCCGGACAGGGGGGACTCACCGGGGAGCTGTTTTTT. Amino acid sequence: CATPGQGGLTGELFF.

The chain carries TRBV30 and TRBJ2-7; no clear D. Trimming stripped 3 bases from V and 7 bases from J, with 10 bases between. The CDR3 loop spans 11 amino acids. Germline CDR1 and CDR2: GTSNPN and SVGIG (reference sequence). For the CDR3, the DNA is TGTGCCTGGAGCGCCATTCGGGAGCAGTACTTC. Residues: CAWSAIREQYF.

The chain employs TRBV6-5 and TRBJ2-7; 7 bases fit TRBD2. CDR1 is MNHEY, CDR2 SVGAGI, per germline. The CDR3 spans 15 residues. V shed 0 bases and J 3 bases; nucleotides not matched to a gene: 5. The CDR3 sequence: CASSYSGGLDYEQYF. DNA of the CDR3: TGTGCCAGCAGTTACTCGGGGGGGTTGGACTACGAGCAGTACTTC.

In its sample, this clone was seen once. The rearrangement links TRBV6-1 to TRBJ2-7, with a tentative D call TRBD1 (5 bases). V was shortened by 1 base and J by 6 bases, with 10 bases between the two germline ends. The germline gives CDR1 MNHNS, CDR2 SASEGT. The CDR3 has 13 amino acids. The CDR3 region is CASSEGTMSEQYF. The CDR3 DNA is TGTGCCAGCAGTGAAGGGACAATGAGCGAGCAGTACTTC.

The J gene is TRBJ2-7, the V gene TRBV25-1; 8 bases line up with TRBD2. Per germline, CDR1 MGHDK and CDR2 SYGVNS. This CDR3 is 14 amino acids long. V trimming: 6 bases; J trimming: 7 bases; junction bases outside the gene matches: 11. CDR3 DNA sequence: TGTGCCAGCAGGACTTCGGGGGGGGCGGCGGAGCAGTACTTC. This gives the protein CASRTSGGAAEQYF.

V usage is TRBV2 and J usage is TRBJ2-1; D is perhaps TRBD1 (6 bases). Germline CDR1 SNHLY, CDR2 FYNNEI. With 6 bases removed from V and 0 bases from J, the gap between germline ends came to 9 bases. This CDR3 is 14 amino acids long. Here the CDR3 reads CASRGASSYNEQFF. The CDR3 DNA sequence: TGTGCCAGCAGGGGGGCGAGCTCCTACAATGAGCAGTTCTTC. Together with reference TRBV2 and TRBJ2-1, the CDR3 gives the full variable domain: EPEVTQTPSHQVTQMGQEVILRCVPISNHLYFYWYRQILGQKVEFLVSFYNNEISEKSEIFDDQFSVERPDGSNFTLKIRSTKLEDSAMYFCASRGASSYNEQFFGPGTRLTVL.

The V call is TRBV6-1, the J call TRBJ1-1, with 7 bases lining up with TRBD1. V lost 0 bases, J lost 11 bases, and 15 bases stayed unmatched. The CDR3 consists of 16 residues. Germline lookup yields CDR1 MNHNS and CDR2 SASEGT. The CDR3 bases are TGTGCCAGCAGTGAAGCGCCGACAGGGAGACAACGGGTGGCTTTCTTT. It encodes CASSEAPTGRQRVAFF.

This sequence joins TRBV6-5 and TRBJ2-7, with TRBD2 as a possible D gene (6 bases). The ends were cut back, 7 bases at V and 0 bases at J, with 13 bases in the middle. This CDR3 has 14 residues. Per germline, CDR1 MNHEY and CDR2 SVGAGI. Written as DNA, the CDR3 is TGTGCCAGCACCCGCGGGGAGAGCTCCTACGAGCAGTACTTC. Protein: CASTRGESSYEQYF.

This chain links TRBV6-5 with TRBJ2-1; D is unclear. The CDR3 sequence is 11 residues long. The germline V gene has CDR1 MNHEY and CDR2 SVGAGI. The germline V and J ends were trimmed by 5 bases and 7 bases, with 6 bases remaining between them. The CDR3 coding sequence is TGTGCCAGCAGTCCAAATAATGAGCAGTTCTTC. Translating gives CASSPNNEQFF.

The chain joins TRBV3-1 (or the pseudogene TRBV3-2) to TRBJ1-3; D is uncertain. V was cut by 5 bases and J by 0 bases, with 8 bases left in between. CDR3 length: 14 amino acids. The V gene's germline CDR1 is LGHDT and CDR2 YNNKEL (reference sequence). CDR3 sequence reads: CASSEGSSGNTIYF. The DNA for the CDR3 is TGTGCCAGCAGCGAGGGTAGCTCTGGAAACACCATATATTTT.

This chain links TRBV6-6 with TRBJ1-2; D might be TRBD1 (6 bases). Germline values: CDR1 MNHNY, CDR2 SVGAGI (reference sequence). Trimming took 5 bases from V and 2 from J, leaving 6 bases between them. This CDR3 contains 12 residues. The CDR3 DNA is TGTGCCAGCAGTACAGGGAACTATGGCTACACCTTC. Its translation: CASSTGNYGYTF.

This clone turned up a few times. The CDR3 DNA sequence: TGTGCCAGCAGCCGAAAGGACACGAACACTGAAGCTTTCTTT. It translates to CASSRKDTNTEAFF. The rearrangement links TRBV7-9 to TRBJ1-1; a possible D gene is TRBD1 (5 bases). V was pared by 5 bases and J by 1 base, with 11 bases between. Germline values: CDR1 SEHNR, CDR2 FQNEAQ (reference sequence). The CDR3 is made up of 14 amino acids.

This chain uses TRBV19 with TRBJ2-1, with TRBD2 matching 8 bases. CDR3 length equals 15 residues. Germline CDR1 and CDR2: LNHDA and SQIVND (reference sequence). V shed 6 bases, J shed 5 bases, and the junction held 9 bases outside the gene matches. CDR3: CASSPQAGANNEQFF. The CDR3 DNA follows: TGTGCCAGTAGCCCCCAAGCGGGGGCTAACAATGAGCAGTTCTTC. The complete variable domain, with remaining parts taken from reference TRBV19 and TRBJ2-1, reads DGGITQSPKYLFRKEGQNVTLSCEQNLNHDAMYWYRQDPGQGLRLIYYSQIVNDFQKGDIAEGYSVSREKKESFPLTVTSAQKNPTAFYLCASSPQAGANNEQFFGPGTRLTVL.

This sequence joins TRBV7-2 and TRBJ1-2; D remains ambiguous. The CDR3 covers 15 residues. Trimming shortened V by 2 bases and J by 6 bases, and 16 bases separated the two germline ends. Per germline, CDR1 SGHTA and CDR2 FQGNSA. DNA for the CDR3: TGTGCCAGCAGCTTAACCCCGACCCGGCGGGATGGCTACACCTTC. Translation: CASSLTPTRRDGYTF.

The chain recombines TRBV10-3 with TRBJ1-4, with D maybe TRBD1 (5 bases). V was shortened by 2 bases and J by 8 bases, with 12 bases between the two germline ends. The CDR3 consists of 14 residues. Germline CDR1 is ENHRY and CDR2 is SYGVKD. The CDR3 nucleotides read TGTGCCATCAGTGAGGGCAGGGTTGGAGAAAAACTGTTTTTT. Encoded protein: CAISEGRVGEKLFF.

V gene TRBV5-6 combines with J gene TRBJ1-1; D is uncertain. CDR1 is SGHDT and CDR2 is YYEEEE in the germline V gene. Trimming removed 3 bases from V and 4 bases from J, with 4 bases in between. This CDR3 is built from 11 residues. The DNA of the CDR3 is TGTGCCAGCAGCTCGGTCACTGAAGCTTTCTTT. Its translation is CASSSVTEAFF.

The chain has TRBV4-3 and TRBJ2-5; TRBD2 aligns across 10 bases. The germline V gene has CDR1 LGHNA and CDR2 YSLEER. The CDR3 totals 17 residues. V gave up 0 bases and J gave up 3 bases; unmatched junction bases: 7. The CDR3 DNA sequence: TGCGCCAGCAGCCAAGACGGGCCAACTAGCGGGGAAGAGACCCAGTACTTC. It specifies CASSQDGPTSGEETQYF.

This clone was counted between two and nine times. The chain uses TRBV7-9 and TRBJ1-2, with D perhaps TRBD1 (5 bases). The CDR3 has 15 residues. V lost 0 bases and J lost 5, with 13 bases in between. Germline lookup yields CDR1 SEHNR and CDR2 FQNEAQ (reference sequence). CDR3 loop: CASSLAGAAIYGYTF. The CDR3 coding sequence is TGTGCCAGCAGCTTAGCAGGGGCTGCTATATATGGCTACACCTTC.

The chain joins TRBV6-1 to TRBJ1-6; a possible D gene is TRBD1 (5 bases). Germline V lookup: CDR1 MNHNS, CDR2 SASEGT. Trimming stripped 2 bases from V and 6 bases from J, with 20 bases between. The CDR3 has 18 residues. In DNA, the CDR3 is TGTGCCAGCAGTGAAAGAGTCCTCCTGACAGTAGGTAATTCACCCCTCCACTTT. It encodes CASSERVLLTVGNSPLHF.

The CDR3 bases are TGTGCCAGCAGTCATGGGACAGGGAGGGCTGGCTCTGGGGCCAACGTCCTGACTTTC. Its translation: CASSHGTGRAGSGANVLTF. The rearrangement joins TRBV6-6 to TRBJ2-6; 9 bases are a match to TRBD1. This CDR3 is built from 19 residues. V was pared by 5 bases and J by 0 bases, with 11 bases of the junction left unmatched. Germline V gene sequence: CDR1 MNHNY, CDR2 SVGAGI (reference sequence).

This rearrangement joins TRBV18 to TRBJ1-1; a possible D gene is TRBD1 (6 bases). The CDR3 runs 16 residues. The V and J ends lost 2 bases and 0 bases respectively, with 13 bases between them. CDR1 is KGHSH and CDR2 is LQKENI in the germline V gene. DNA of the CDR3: TGTGCCAGCTCACCATCGGGGGGCTACATGAACACTGAAGCTTTCTTT. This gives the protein CASSPSGGYMNTEAFF.

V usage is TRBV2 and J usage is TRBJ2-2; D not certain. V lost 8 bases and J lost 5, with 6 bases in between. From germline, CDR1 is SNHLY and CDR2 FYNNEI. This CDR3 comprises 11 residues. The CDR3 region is CASAETGELFF. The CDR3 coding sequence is TGTGCCAGCGCCGAGACCGGGGAGCTGTTTTTT.

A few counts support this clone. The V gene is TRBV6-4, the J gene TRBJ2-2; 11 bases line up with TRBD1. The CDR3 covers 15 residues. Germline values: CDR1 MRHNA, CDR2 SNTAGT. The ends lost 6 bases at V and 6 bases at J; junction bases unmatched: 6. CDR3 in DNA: TGTGCCAGCAGCGCGGGACAGGGGGAAGCCGGGGAGCTGTTTTTT. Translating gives CASSAGQGEAGELFF.

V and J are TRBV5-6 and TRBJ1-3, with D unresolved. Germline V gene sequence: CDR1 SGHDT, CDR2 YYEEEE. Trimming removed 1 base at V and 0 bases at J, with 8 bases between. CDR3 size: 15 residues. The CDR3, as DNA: TGTGCCAGCAGCTTGCTACAGTTCTCTGGAAACACCATATATTTT. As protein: CASSLLQFSGNTIYF.

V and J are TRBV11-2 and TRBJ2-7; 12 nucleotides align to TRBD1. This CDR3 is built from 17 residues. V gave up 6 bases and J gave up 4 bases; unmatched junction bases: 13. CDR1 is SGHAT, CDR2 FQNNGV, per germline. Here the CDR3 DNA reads TGTGCCAGCAGGGCACTCCGGGACAGGGGGCATTGGTACGAGCAGTACTTC. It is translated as CASRALRDRGHWYEQYF.

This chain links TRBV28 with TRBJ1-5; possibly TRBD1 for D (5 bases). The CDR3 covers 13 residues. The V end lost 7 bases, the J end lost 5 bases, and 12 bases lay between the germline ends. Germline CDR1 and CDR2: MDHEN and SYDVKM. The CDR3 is CASTSGGYQPQHF. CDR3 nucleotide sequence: TGTGCCAGCACCTCCGGGGGGTATCAGCCCCAGCATTTT.

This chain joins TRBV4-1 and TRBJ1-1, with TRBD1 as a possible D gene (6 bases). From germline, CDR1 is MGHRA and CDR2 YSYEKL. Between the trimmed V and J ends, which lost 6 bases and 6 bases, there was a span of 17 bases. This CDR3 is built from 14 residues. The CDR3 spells CASRFRQVGAEAFF. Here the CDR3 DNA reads TGCGCCAGCAGGTTTCGACAGGTCGGGGCTGAAGCTTTCTTT.

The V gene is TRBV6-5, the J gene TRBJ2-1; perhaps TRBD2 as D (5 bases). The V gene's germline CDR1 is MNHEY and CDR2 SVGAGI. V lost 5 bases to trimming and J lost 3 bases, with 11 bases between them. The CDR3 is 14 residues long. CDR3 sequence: CASSLTGNYNEQFF. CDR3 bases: TGTGCCAGCAGTCTTACCGGGAACTACAATGAGCAGTTCTTC.

The CDR3 bases are TGTGCCAGCAGCCAAGCGGACAGGGGAGGGTCCGGCTACACCTTC. The encoded protein is CASSQADRGGSGYTF. This chain links TRBV3-1 (or the pseudogene TRBV3-2) with TRBJ1-2; TRBD1 aligns across 9 bases. Germline CDR1 reads LGHDT; CDR2 reads YNNKEL (reference sequence). With 1 base clipped from V and 8 bases from J, the junction kept 8 bases outside the gene matches. The CDR3 runs 15 residues.

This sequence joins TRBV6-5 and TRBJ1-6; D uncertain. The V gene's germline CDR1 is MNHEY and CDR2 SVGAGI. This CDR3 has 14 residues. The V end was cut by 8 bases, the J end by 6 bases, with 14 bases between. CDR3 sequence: CASGVTGSNSPLHF. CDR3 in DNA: TGTGCCAGCGGGGTGACCGGGAGTAATTCACCCCTCCACTTT.

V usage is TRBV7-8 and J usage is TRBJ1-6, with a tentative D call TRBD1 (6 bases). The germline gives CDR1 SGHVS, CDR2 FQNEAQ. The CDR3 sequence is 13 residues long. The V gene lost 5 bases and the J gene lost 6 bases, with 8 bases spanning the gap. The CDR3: CASSEGVNSPLHF. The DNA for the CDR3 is TGTGCCAGCAGCGAGGGGGTTAATTCACCCCTCCACTTT.

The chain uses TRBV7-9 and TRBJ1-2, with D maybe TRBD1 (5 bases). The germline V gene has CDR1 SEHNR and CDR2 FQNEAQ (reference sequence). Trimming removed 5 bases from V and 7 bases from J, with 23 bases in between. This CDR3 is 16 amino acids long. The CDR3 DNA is TGTGCCAGCAGCAAGGTAACAGGTTTGGAGGGAGCTGGCTACACCTTC. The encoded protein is CASSKVTGLEGAGYTF. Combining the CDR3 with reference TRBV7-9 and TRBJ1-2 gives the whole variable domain DTGVSQNPRHKITKRGQNVTFRCDPISEHNRLYWYRQTLGQGPEFLTYFQNEAQLEKSRLLSDRFSAERPKGSFSTLEIQRTEQGDSAMYLCASSKVTGLEGAGYTFGSGTRLTVV.